Listed below are T cell receptor beta chains from one sample, sequenced in a study of Tregs in tolerant kidney transplant recipients. TCRdb's table, derived via immunoSEQ multiplex PCR, lists solely in-frame clones and lacks some. This table holds approximately 60,000 clones, approximately 87% found once. This material consisted of CD4+ T cells from blood (PBMCs), taken 6 months after the transplant. The receptors originated from a human patient who received a combined kidney and bone marrow transplant. Among the T cells, some may be from the graft donor. Each CDR3 is given with its conserved first and last residue. The D gene is left open where the match is weak. Clone size is given for some rows only: seen once, a few or many times, or a class if the clone is expanded.

v_call,clone_size,j_call,d_call,cdr3_nt,cdr3_aa
TRBV29-1,NA,TRBJ2-3,TRBD2,TGCAGCGTTCAGGGACTAGCTGTTAGCACAGATACGCAGTATTTT,CSVQGLAVSTDTQYF
TRBV2,NA,TRBJ2-7,TRBD1,TGTGCCAGCAATCGACAGGGGAACTACGAGCAGTACTTC,CASNRQGNYEQYF
TRBV5-1,NA,TRBJ1-2,TRBD1,TGCGCCAGCAGCCCGGGGACAGCCTATGGCTACACCTTC,CASSPGTAYGYTF
TRBV2,few,TRBJ1-5,TRBD1,TGTGCCAGCAGTGCGGACAGGGGGACCCAGCCCCAGCATTTT,CASSADRGTQPQHF
TRBV2,NA,TRBJ1-5,TRBD1,TGTGCCAGCAGGGGACAGGGTGATCAGCCCCAGCATTTT,CASRGQGDQPQHF
TRBV7-2,NA,TRBJ2-3,NA,TGTGCCAGCAGCTTAGTAATCGGGGTAGATACGCAGTATTTT,CASSLVIGVDTQYF
TRBV6-1,few,TRBJ1-3,NA,TGTGCCAGCGAGTGGGCAGGGGCAGCAGGAAACACCATATATTTT,CASEWAGAAGNTIYF
TRBV30,once,TRBJ2-3,NA,TGTGCCTGGAGTGGACGACAGTTAGATACGCAGTATTTT,CAWSGRQLDTQYF
TRBV4-1,NA,TRBJ1-3,NA,TGCGCCAGCAGCCAAGAACTTACCTCTGGAAACACCATATATTTT,CASSQELTSGNTIYF
TRBV4-3,NA,TRBJ2-7,TRBD1,TGCGCCAGCAGCCATGACAGGGCCTCCTCCTACGAGCAGTACTTC,CASSHDRASSYEQYF
TRBV27,once,TRBJ1-6,NA,TGTGCCAGCAGTTTTCTGACAGGAACTAATTCCCCCCTCCACTTT,CASSFLTGTNSPLHF
TRBV5-1,NA,TRBJ2-5,NA,TGCGCCAGCGGATTGGACGGGGGTGACATCCAGTACTTC,CASGLDGGDIQYF
TRBV4-2,NA,TRBJ2-7,NA,TGTGCCAGCAGCCAAGATTGGGGACAAGACTACGAGCAGTACTTC,CASSQDWGQDYEQYF
TRBV29-1,NA,TRBJ1-2,TRBD1,TGCAGCGTTGAAAGGGGGACAGGGGGAAACATTAACTATGGCTACACCTTC,CSVERGTGGNINYGYTF
TRBV27,NA,TRBJ1-5,NA,TGTGCCAGCAGTCCCCGGACAAATCAGCCCCAGCATTTT,CASSPRTNQPQHF
TRBV27,NA,TRBJ1-5,TRBD1,TGTGCCAGCAGTTCGGGACAGGGGATTATGCAGCCCCAGCATTTT,CASSSGQGIMQPQHF
TRBV10-3,NA,TRBJ1-5,NA,TGTGCCATCAGTGAGTCGGGTGGTTTCGGGGGTCAGCCCCAGCATTTT,CAISESGGFGGQPQHF
TRBV7-2,NA,TRBJ2-1,TRBD2,TGTGCCAGCAGCTTTCGGGGGGAAAGTTACAATGAGCAGTTCTTC,CASSFRGESYNEQFF
TRBV28,NA,TRBJ2-3,TRBD2,TGTGCCAGCAGTTTTCCTAGGACTAGCGGGGGGGCAGATACGCAGTATTTT,CASSFPRTSGGADTQYF
TRBV7-3,NA,TRBJ2-7,NA,TGTGCCAGCAGCTTAAAGGGCGGGAAAAGTGGCGAGCAGTACTTC,CASSLKGGKSGEQYF
TRBV2,NA,TRBJ2-2,TRBD1,TGTGCCGGGAACAGGGGTAGGGGTGACGGGGAGCTGTTTTTT,CAGNRGRGDGELFF
TRBV28,NA,TRBJ1-2,NA,TGTGCCAGCAGTTCCGGGACATGGGACGGCTACACCTTC,CASSSGTWDGYTF
TRBV2,NA,TRBJ1-5,TRBD1,TGTGCCAGCAGGGCCCGGACAGGGGGCTATCAGCCCCAGCATTTT,CASRARTGGYQPQHF
TRBV6-6,NA,TRBJ2-7,NA,TGTGCCAGCAGTTACGCCCAGACTAGTTACGAGCAGTACTTC,CASSYAQTSYEQYF
TRBV5-3,NA,TRBJ1-1,NA,TGTGCCAGAAACTATTACCGGGGAAACACTGAAGCTTTCTTT,CARNYYRGNTEAFF
TRBV4-3,NA,TRBJ2-3,NA,TGCGCCAGCAGCCACGACAGTCGGAGCACAGATACGCAGTATTTT,CASSHDSRSTDTQYF
TRBV7-8,NA,TRBJ1-3,NA,TGTGCCAGCAGCTTAGGTGTCTCGGGGTCCGGAAACACCATATATTTT,CASSLGVSGSGNTIYF
TRBV5-1,NA,TRBJ1-2,TRBD1,TGCGCCAGCAGCTTCCTTCAGGGGGACTATGGCTACACCTTC,CASSFLQGDYGYTF
TRBV10-3,few,TRBJ2-7,NA,TGTGCCATCAGTGCCCTTAGCGGTCTCTACGAGCAGTACTTC,CAISALSGLYEQYF
TRBV2,NA,TRBJ1-2,NA,TGTGCCACTGCCGGGACTCAAACATATGGCTACACCTTC,CATAGTQTYGYTF
TRBV19,NA,TRBJ2-6,TRBD2,TGTGCCAGTGGGGGACTACTAAGCTCTGGGGCCAACGTCCTGACTTTC,CASGGLLSSGANVLTF
TRBV5-4,NA,TRBJ2-7,NA,TGTGCCAGCAGCTTACGTGGACAGCCAAACGAGCAGTACTTC,CASSLRGQPNEQYF
TRBV10-3,NA,TRBJ1-4,NA,TGTGCCATCAGTGAGTCGAGAAGCGGTGAAAAACTGTTTTTT,CAISESRSGEKLFF
TRBV7-9,NA,TRBJ1-2,NA,TGTGCCAGCAGCCCCCCTACTAACTATGGCTACACCTTC,CASSPPTNYGYTF
TRBV20-1,NA,TRBJ1-2,TRBD1,TGCAGTGCTAGCGACCAGGGGGCCGTCACCTTC,CSASDQGAVTF
TRBV10-3,few,TRBJ1-1,NA,TGTGCCATCAGCAGGGGAGGGGAAAACACTGAAGCTTTCTTT,CAISRGGENTEAFF
TRBV5-1,NA,TRBJ2-3,TRBD2,TGCGCCAGCAGCTTGGGGCTAGCGGGGGGGAGCACAGATACGCAGTATTTT,CASSLGLAGGSTDTQYF
TRBV15,NA,TRBJ2-7,NA,TGTGCCACCAGCAGAGACCCCACCTACGAGCAGTACTTC,CATSRDPTYEQYF
TRBV9,NA,TRBJ1-1,TRBD1,TGTGCCAGCAGCGTTACCGGGACAGGGGGCACTGAAGCTTTCTTT,CASSVTGTGGTEAFF
TRBV4-1,NA,TRBJ2-3,NA,TGCGCCAGCAGCCAAGCGGACAGATTCACAGATACGCAGTATTTT,CASSQADRFTDTQYF
TRBV4-1,NA,TRBJ2-7,TRBD1,TGCGCCAGCAGCCCAGGACAGGGGGCGGGGTACGAGCAGTACTTC,CASSPGQGAGYEQYF
TRBV7-9,once,TRBJ1-1,NA,TGTGCCAGCAGCTCCTCCACCGAGAGGACTGAAGCTTTCTTT,CASSSSTERTEAFF
TRBV5-1,NA,TRBJ1-6,NA,TGCGCCAGCAGCCTTAGGGAACAGGGTAACAATTCACCCCTCCACTTT,CASSLREQGNNSPLHF
TRBV9,NA,TRBJ2-7,TRBD2,TGTGCCAGCAGCGGCCTTGCGAGCGGGAGTTTCTACGAGCAGTACTTC,CASSGLASGSFYEQYF
TRBV5-8,NA,TRBJ2-3,TRBD1,TGTGCCAGCACCCATATTAGGACAGGGGGCGCCGATACGCAGTATTTT,CASTHIRTGGADTQYF
TRBV9,NA,TRBJ2-3,TRBD2,TGTGCCAGCAGCGTAGCCCCGGGAGGAGATACGCAGTATTTT,CASSVAPGGDTQYF
TRBV4-2,NA,TRBJ2-5,TRBD1,TGTGCCAGCAGCCAAGACGCCCGACAGGGGGGAGAAGAGACCCAGTACTTC,CASSQDARQGGEETQYF
TRBV11-1,NA,TRBJ2-2,TRBD1,TGTGCCAGCAGCCAGGGGGAGAGGTCCGGGGAGCTGTTTTTT,CASSQGERSGELFF
TRBV30,NA,TRBJ2-1,NA,TGTGCCTGGCATACACCCCGACTCGTCCATGATGAGCAGTTCTTC,CAWHTPRLVHDEQFF
TRBV6-5,NA,TRBJ1-3,NA,TGTGCCAGCAGGAGGTCGGGAGTTGGAAACACCATATATTTT,CASRRSGVGNTIYF
TRBV7-9,NA,TRBJ2-7,TRBD2,TGTGCCAGTGCGGGAGGTGGCGAGCAGTACTTC,CASAGGGEQYF
TRBV4-3,NA,TRBJ2-7,NA,TGCGCCACTATTCCCGCCCAGGGGTACGAGCAGTACTTC,CATIPAQGYEQYF
TRBV6-1,NA,TRBJ1-1,TRBD1,TGTGCCAGCAGTGCCGACGAACAGGGGGCGGTCACTGAAGCTTTCTTT,CASSADEQGAVTEAFF